These 22 T cell receptor beta chains were all obtained from the same sample, sequenced in a study of T-cell memory formation after mild COVID-19. Each CDR3 protein gets one entry after TCRdb re-called the 5' RACE reads with MiXCR. The sample contains 150,000 to 200,000 distinct CDR3 sequences, roughly 15% of which appear only once. Specimen: PBMCs or a T cell subset sorted from them (not recorded which). These TCRs come from an adult woman who had mild COVID-19 (a few samples of this study predate the infection). Cell type and time point are not known.

This clonotype was counted a few times. The genes are TRBV4-2 and TRBJ2-2, with D maybe TRBD1 (6 bases). V was clipped by 6 bases and J by 2 bases, with 10 bases between them. This CDR3 has 14 amino acids. Germline assignment: CDR1 LGHNA and CDR2 YNFKEQ. The CDR3 spells CASSQDRNTGELFF. Here the CDR3 DNA reads TGTGCCAGCAGTCAGGACAGAAACACCGGGGAGCTGTTTTTT.

The chain couples TRBV7-8 to TRBJ2-5; D uncertain. V lost 5 bases to trimming and J lost 5 bases, with 15 bases between them. The CDR3 consists of 14 residues. Germline V gene sequence: CDR1 SGHVS, CDR2 FQNEAQ. CDR3 DNA: TGTGCCAGCAGCCCCACCCGGTGGTGGGAGACCCAGTACTTC. Its translation is CASSPTRWWETQYF.

This sequence joins TRBV29-1 and TRBJ1-5; D is perhaps TRBD1 (6 bases). Germline CDR1 SQVTM, CDR2 ANQGSEA. The CDR3 has 14 amino acids. The V gene lost 2 bases and the J gene lost 0 bases, with 8 bases spanning the gap. CDR3: CSVETGNSNQPQHF. CDR3 sequence (DNA): TGCAGCGTTGAAACAGGGAATAGCAATCAGCCCCAGCATTTT.

Only a few counts were recorded for this clonotype. The rearrangement joins TRBV19 to TRBJ2-1; no firm D call. With 6 bases removed from V and 8 bases from J, the gap between germline ends came to 14 bases. The length of the CDR3 is 13 residues. The germline V gene encodes CDR1 LNHDA and CDR2 SQIVND (reference sequence). The CDR3 nucleotides are TGTGCCAGTAGCCCGACGGTGGAGCATGAGCAGTTCTTC. Its protein is CASSPTVEHEQFF.

The V and J genes are TRBV20-1 and TRBJ2-7; D not resolved. This CDR3 is 12 amino acids long. Germline-derived CDR1 and CDR2 are DFQATT and SNEGSKA (reference sequence). Trimming took off 0 bases at V and 6 bases at J, with 9 bases between the two ends. This CDR3 is CSARDRVGEQYF. Here the CDR3 DNA reads TGCAGTGCTAGAGATAGGGTGGGCGAGCAGTACTTC.

Only a few counts were recorded for this clonotype. The chain recombines TRBV20-1 with TRBJ1-2, with TRBD1 as a possible D gene (6 bases). In germline, CDR1 is DFQATT, CDR2 SNEGSKA (reference sequence). The CDR3 runs to 14 residues. Trimming cost V 6 bases and J 8 bases, with 22 bases left between them. The DNA for the CDR3 is TGCAGTGCCTGGGACGCGACAGGCGATAAGGGCTACACCTTC. As protein: CSAWDATGDKGYTF.

V usage is TRBV5-4 and J usage is TRBJ2-1, with D maybe TRBD2 (6 bases). This CDR3 spans 15 amino acids. Germline values: CDR1 SGHNT, CDR2 YYREEE (reference sequence). With 2 bases removed from V and 2 bases from J, the gap between germline ends came to 11 bases. CDR3 DNA sequence: TGTGCCAGCAGCTTCGGGGGACGAACCTACAATGAGCAGTTCTTC. This codes for CASSFGGRTYNEQFF.

The genes are TRBV9 and TRBJ2-1, with D perhaps assigned TRBD1 or TRBD2 (5 bases each). V dropped 3 bases and J dropped 4 bases, with 14 bases sitting between them. Germline-derived CDR1 and CDR2 are SGDLS and YYNGEE. The CDR3 covers 15 residues. The CDR3 loop reads CASSGWGLGYNEQFF. As DNA, the CDR3 is TGTGCCAGCAGCGGTTGGGGGTTGGGGTACAATGAGCAGTTCTTC.

This clonotype has more than one count but fewer than ten. The genes are TRBV7-8 and TRBJ1-2, with D possibly TRBD1 on 6 matching bases. This CDR3 comprises 13 residues. CDR1 and CDR2 from the germline V gene are SGHVS and FQNEAQ. Deletions cut 5 bases from V and 8 bases from J, with 15 bases between. In DNA form, the CDR3 reads TGTGCCAGCAGCGCGGACAGCGCGGCCGGCTACACCTTC. This codes for CASSADSAAGYTF.

This clonotype was counted a few times. V and J are TRBV24-1 and TRBJ2-2, with 12 bases lining up with TRBD1. The CDR3 sequence is 19 residues long. Germline trimming cut 3 bases from V and 4 bases from J; bases unmatched to any gene: 11. Germline CDR1 and CDR2: KGHDR and SFDVKD. The chain's CDR3 is CATSDPAVGTGGFTGELFF. The DNA for the CDR3 is TGTGCCACCAGTGATCCCGCCGTAGGGACAGGGGGCTTCACCGGGGAGCTGTTTTTT.

The chain carries TRBV6-5 and TRBJ2-7; D is unresolved. Deletions cut 0 bases from V and 0 bases from J, with 9 bases between. This CDR3 has 15 amino acids. Germline CDR1 MNHEY, CDR2 SVGAGI. CDR3 protein: CASSYSIRSSYEQYF. CDR3 DNA: TGTGCCAGCAGTTACTCAATCAGGAGCTCCTACGAGCAGTACTTC.

This rearrangement joins TRBV4-1 to TRBJ2-7; possibly TRBD2 for D (6 bases). Germline values: CDR1 MGHRA, CDR2 YSYEKL. This CDR3 is built from 15 residues. Trimming removed 6 bases from V and 0 bases from J, with 15 bases in between. The CDR3 sequence: CASREEIADSYEQYF. DNA of the CDR3: TGCGCCAGCAGAGAGGAGATAGCGGACTCCTACGAGCAGTACTTC.

This chain uses TRBV4-3 with TRBJ2-2; D call uncertain. The CDR3 is 15 residues long. Germline lookup yields CDR1 LGHNA and CDR2 YSLEER. Trimming stripped 0 bases from V and 6 bases from J, with 11 bases between. The DNA for the CDR3 is TGCGCCAGCAGCCAAGATGGGGTAAACCCCGGGGAGCTGTTTTTT. Protein sequence: CASSQDGVNPGELFF.

The chain recombines TRBV2 with TRBJ1-2, with D perhaps TRBD1 (5 bases). This CDR3 region has 13 residues. Trimming removed 3 bases at V and 5 bases at J, with 10 bases between. Germline V gives CDR1 SNHLY, CDR2 FYNNEI. The DNA for the CDR3 is TGTGCCAGCAGTGATGGCGGGGCGTATGGCTACACCTTC. This codes for CASSDGGAYGYTF. Complete variable domain (other parts from reference TRBV2 and TRBJ1-2): EPEVTQTPSHQVTQMGQEVILRCVPISNHLYFYWYRQILGQKVEFLVSFYNNEISEKSEIFDDQFSVERPDGSNFTLKIRSTKLEDSAMYFCASSDGGAYGYTFGSGTRLTVV.

This clonotype was found a few times. The chain couples TRBV12-3 or TRBV12-4 to TRBJ1-1; D is undetermined. This CDR3 has 15 amino acids. V was cut by 3 bases and J by 3 bases, with 14 bases left in between. The CDR3 loop is CASSLGSRSDTEAFF. The CDR3 nucleotides read TGTGCCAGCAGTTTGGGGAGTAGGTCGGACACTGAAGCTTTCTTT.

This sequence joins TRBV4-3 and TRBJ2-5; TRBD2 agrees at 9 bases. The CDR3 is 16 residues long. V was pared by 3 bases and J by 4 bases, with 9 bases of the junction left unmatched. Germline CDR1 is LGHNA and CDR2 is YSLEER. The CDR3 DNA reads as TGCGCCAGCAGCCACGAAAGTACTAGCGGGCGAGAGACCCAGTACTTC. Protein sequence: CASSHESTSGRETQYF.

A few counts support this clonotype. This chain links TRBV19 with TRBJ1-1; D remains unclear. The length of the CDR3 is 13 residues. The V end was cut by 6 bases, the J end by 1 base, with 9 bases between. Germline CDR1 reads LNHDA; CDR2 reads SQIVND (reference sequence). The DNA of the CDR3 is TGTGCCAGTAGCCCCATAGCGAACACTGAAGCTTTCTTT. Translation gives CASSPIANTEAFF.

The table lists this clonotype with a few counts. This chain links TRBV20-1 with TRBJ2-4, with 8 bases fitting TRBD2. The CDR3 is made up of 18 amino acids. The germline V gene has CDR1 DFQATT and CDR2 SNEGSKA (reference sequence). V lost 3 bases to trimming and J lost 2 bases; unmatched junction nucleotides: 15. The CDR3 reads CSARQAYGSGVPKNIQYF. CDR3 nucleotides: TGCAGTGCTAGGCAGGCCTACGGTAGCGGGGTACCCAAAAACATTCAGTACTTC.

A few counts support this clonotype. This chain links TRBV24-1 with TRBJ2-5; D might be TRBD1 (6 bases). The CDR3 runs to 16 residues. V was shortened by 2 bases and J by 4 bases, with 16 bases between the two germline ends. CDR1 and CDR2 from the germline V gene are KGHDR and SFDVKD. CDR3 sequence (DNA): TGTGCCACCAGTGATTATCGGGGACAAGAACTAGAGACCCAGTACTTC. The encoded protein is CATSDYRGQELETQYF.

This chain connects TRBV10-3 to TRBJ1-5, with unresolved D. CDR1 ENHRY and CDR2 SYGVKD come from the germline V gene. V was cut by 8 bases and J by 3 bases, with 8 bases left in between. The CDR3 length is 12 residues. The CDR3 sequence: CAIGRDNQPQHF. The CDR3 DNA is TGTGCCATCGGTAGGGACAATCAGCCCCAGCATTTT.

This clonotype showed up just a few times. This sequence joins TRBV12-3 or TRBV12-4 and TRBJ2-3; 8 positions agree with TRBD2. The CDR3 covers 13 residues. The V and J ends lost 3 bases and 15 bases, in that order; junction bases with no gene match: 11. DNA of the CDR3: TGTGCCAGCAGTTTGTCTACCGGGACTAGTTGTTATTTT. It specifies CASSLSTGTSCYF.

This clonotype was detected a few times. The chain combines TRBV24-1 with TRBJ2-3; D possibly corresponds to TRBD2 (5 bases). The germline V and J ends were trimmed by 2 bases and 12 bases, with 11 bases remaining between them. The germline CDR1 and CDR2 sequences are KGHDR and SFDVKD. The CDR3 contains 12 residues. The CDR3 here is CATSDYREQQYF. DNA for the CDR3: TGTGCCACCAGTGATTACCGGGAACAACAGTATTTT.